The 27 T cell receptor beta chains given below trace back to one sample, sequenced in a study of shared clonotypes between healthy human individuals. Sequencing was performed with immunoSEQ multiplex PCR; in TCRdb, only in-frame clones are kept and a portion is missing. The table shows just over 2,000,000 clones, with 95% occurring only once. Sequencing was done on a sample of naive CD4+ T cells sorted from blood. Subset given: CD45RA+ positively selected. All receptors derive from a man aged 18-30 years in good health.

The chain recombines TRBV18 with TRBJ2-7; TRBD1 matches at 7 bases. The CDR3 consists of 14 residues. V lost 3 bases and J lost 5; bases outside the gene matches: 7. Germline lookup yields CDR1 KGHSH and CDR2 LQKENI. Here the CDR3 reads CASSPGTEPNEQYF. The CDR3 DNA reads as TGTGCCAGCTCACCCGGGACAGAGCCTAACGAGCAGTACTTC.

The chain joins TRBV4-1 to TRBJ1-5; 8 bases fit TRBD1. V gave up 2 bases and J gave up 3 bases; unmatched junction bases: 6. The germline gives CDR1 MGHRA, CDR2 YSYEKL. The CDR3 runs 16 residues. The DNA of the CDR3 is TGCGCCAGCAGCCAATCCGTGGACAGGGACAATCAGCCCCAGCATTTT. Encoded protein: CASSQSVDRDNQPQHF.

V usage is TRBV4-3 and J usage is TRBJ2-7; 7 bases map to TRBD1. CDR1 is LGHNA and CDR2 is YSLEER in the germline V gene. The length of the CDR3 is 19 residues. V lost 0 bases and J lost 7; bases outside the gene matches: 21. The CDR3 here is CASSQELGQTGRGSWEQYF. CDR3 nucleotides: TGCGCCAGCAGCCAAGAGTTGGGACAGACGGGTAGGGGCTCTTGGGAGCAGTACTTC.

The chain joins TRBV5-1 to TRBJ2-4, with 11 bases aligning to TRBD1. CDR1 and CDR2 from the germline V gene are SGHRS and YFSETQ. With V trimmed by 1 base and J by 6 bases, 6 bases remained unmatched. The CDR3 has 16 residues. CDR3 nucleotides: TGCGCCAGCAGCTTGAACACCGGGACAGGGGGAAACATTCAGTACTTC. This gives the protein CASSLNTGTGGNIQYF.

The table lists this clone with a few counts. Other DNA sequences in this specimen translate into the identical CDR3. This sequence joins TRBV5-1 and TRBJ2-7; no definite D call. The length of the CDR3 is 12 residues. V gave up 2 bases and J gave up 1 base, with 4 bases separating them. Germline V lookup: CDR1 SGHRS, CDR2 YFSETQ. CDR3 in amino acids: CASSLSSYEQYF. CDR3 nucleotide sequence: TGCGCCAGCAGCTTATCGTCCTACGAGCAGTACTTC.

To note about this clone: This specimen includes other DNA sequences encoding the same CDR3. This chain joins TRBV6-1 and TRBJ1-6; a possible D gene is TRBD1 (5 bases). Trimming stripped 3 bases from V and 5 bases from J, with 8 bases between. The germline V gene encodes CDR1 MNHNS and CDR2 SASEGT. The CDR3 length is 14 residues. CDR3 loop: CASSEQGHNSPLHF. As DNA, the CDR3 is TGTGCCAGCAGTGAGCAGGGTCATAATTCACCCCTCCACTTT.

J is TRBJ2-5 and V is TRBV9, with 10 nucleotides matching TRBD2. Losses at the gene ends were 0 bases for V and 5 bases for J; bases not matched to a gene: 4. In germline, CDR1 is SGDLS, CDR2 YYNGEE. The CDR3 loop spans 15 amino acids. The CDR3 sequence: CASSVEAGGPETQYF. The CDR3 nucleotides are TGTGCCAGCAGCGTAGAAGCGGGAGGGCCGGAGACCCAGTACTTC.

DNA of the CDR3: TGTGCCAGCTCACCAGTCGGCGGGACGGGAGATACGCAGTATTTT. Translated: CASSPVGGTGDTQYF. This rearrangement joins TRBV18 to TRBJ2-3; possibly TRBD2 for D (6 bases). Trimming cost V 2 bases and J 5 bases, with 14 bases left between them. Per the germline V gene, CDR1 is KGHSH and CDR2 is LQKENI. This CDR3 is 15 amino acids long.

This clone appeared once. The CDR3 reads CASSQYSVWNTGELFF. The CDR3 DNA reads as TGTGCCAGCAGCCAGTACAGCGTTTGGAACACCGGGGAGCTGTTTTTT. V gene TRBV7-2 combines with J gene TRBJ2-2; unclear D gene. Germline CDR1 and CDR2: SGHTA and FQGNSA. V was cut by 5 bases and J by 1 base, with 14 bases left in between. CDR3 length: 16 residues.

This rearrangement joins TRBV2 to TRBJ1-6; a possible D gene is TRBD1 (6 bases). The ends were cut back, 2 bases at V and 2 bases at J, with 10 bases in the middle. Germline V gene lookup returns CDR1 SNHLY and CDR2 FYNNEI. This CDR3 is 16 amino acids long. CDR3: CASSERTVTYNSPLHF. In nucleotides, the CDR3 is TGTGCCAGCAGTGAAAGGACAGTCACCTATAATTCACCCCTCCACTTT.

The rearrangement uses TRBV10-3 and TRBJ2-5; 10 nucleotides match TRBD1. The CDR3 spans 15 residues. The germline CDR1 and CDR2 sequences are ENHRY and SYGVKD. V lost 8 bases and J lost 4; bases outside the gene matches: 10. The CDR3 spells CAIGPGTGVRETQYF. CDR3 in DNA: TGTGCCATCGGTCCCGGGACAGGGGTTCGAGAGACCCAGTACTTC.

This clone was detected a few times. J is TRBJ2-6 and V is TRBV7-2; 8 bases agree with TRBD2. The CDR3 runs 17 residues. V dropped 5 bases and J dropped 4; count of bases not matched to a gene: 10. CDR1 is SGHTA, CDR2 FQGNSA, per germline. CDR3 loop: CASSPGLALSGANVLTF. The CDR3 DNA reads TGTGCCAGCAGCCCTGGACTAGCCCTCTCCGGGGCCAACGTCCTGACTTTC. Looking up the rest from reference TRBV7-2 and TRBJ2-6 gives the full variable domain: GAGVSQSPSNKVTEKGKDVELRCDPISGHTALYWYRQSLGQGLEFLIYFQGNSAPDKSGLPSDRFSAERTGGSVSTLTIQRTQQEDSAVYLCASSPGLALSGANVLTFGAGSRLTVL.

The rearrangement joins TRBV5-6 to TRBJ2-1, with 8 bases lining up with TRBD1. This CDR3 has 16 amino acids. CDR1 is SGHDT and CDR2 is YYEEEE in the germline V gene. Germline trimming cut 0 bases from V and 2 bases from J; bases unmatched to any gene: 4. The chain's CDR3 is CASSLVGQETYNEQFF. Here the CDR3 DNA reads TGTGCCAGCAGCTTGGTGGGACAGGAGACCTACAATGAGCAGTTCTTC.

This clone showed up just a few times. The sample has other DNA sequences that encode this CDR3 too. DNA for the CDR3: TGTGCCAGCTCACCCGACAGAAATCAGCCCCAGCATTTT. It specifies CASSPDRNQPQHF. The V gene is TRBV18, the J gene TRBJ1-5, with D perhaps TRBD1 (5 bases). In germline, CDR1 is KGHSH, CDR2 LQKENI. The V end was cut by 3 bases, the J end by 4 bases, with 7 bases between. The CDR3 runs 13 residues.

This rearrangement joins TRBV18 to TRBJ2-7, with 8 bases that match TRBD1. V shed 1 base and J 7 bases; nucleotides not matched to a gene: 12. This CDR3 region has 16 residues. CDR1 KGHSH and CDR2 LQKENI come from the germline V gene. The CDR3 coding sequence is TGTGCCAGCTCACCACGCTCCGGACAGGGCTTGGGGGAGCAGTACTTC. Its protein is CASSPRSGQGLGEQYF.

V gene TRBV5-1 combines with J gene TRBJ2-7; D is undetermined. Germline CDR1 SGHRS, CDR2 YFSETQ. Trimming removed 4 bases from V and 4 bases from J, with 21 bases in between. CDR3 size: 16 residues. CDR3 in DNA: TGCGCCAGCAGCCCCGGACGGTCCCTTGAAAGATACGAGCAGTACTTC. Encoded protein: CASSPGRSLERYEQYF.

This rearrangement joins TRBV4-1 to TRBJ2-4; 10 positions match TRBD1. The CDR3 has 17 amino acids. V shed 1 base, J shed 1 base, and the junction held 4 bases outside the gene matches. Germline CDR1 is MGHRA and CDR2 is YSYEKL. CDR3 sequence (DNA): TGCGCCAGCAGCCAAGGCGGGACAGGGGTGGCCAAAAACATTCAGTACTTC. It is translated as CASSQGGTGVAKNIQYF.

This clone appeared a single time. The chain uses TRBV6-6 and TRBJ1-2; TRBD1 agrees at 10 bases. The germline CDR1 and CDR2 sequences are MNHNY and SVGAGI (reference sequence). CDR3 length equals 14 residues. V was clipped by 2 bases and J by 7 bases; unmatched bases: 4. CDR3 sequence (DNA): TGTGCCAGCAGTTACCGGGACAGGGGACGTGGCTACACCTTC. The encoded protein is CASSYRDRGRGYTF.

Only one count was recorded for this clone. Its ends do not fully match the called genes, so a read error is possible. The chain recombines TRBV18 with TRBJ1-2; 7 nucleotides align to TRBD1. This CDR3 is 13 amino acids long. The germline V gene has CDR1 KGHSH and CDR2 LQKENI. The CDR3 reads CASSPQGKGGYTF. The CDR3 DNA reads TGTGCCAGCTCTCCACAGGGGAAAGGCGGCTACACCTTC.

This chain joins TRBV5-4 and TRBJ2-7, with D possibly being TRBD1 or TRBD2 (6 bases each). The CDR3 is 14 amino acids. Trimming took 0 bases from V and 0 from J, leaving 7 bases between them. The germline V gene encodes CDR1 SGHNT and CDR2 YYREEE (reference sequence). The CDR3 reads CASSLEGGSYEQYF. The CDR3 region has the DNA TGTGCCAGCAGCTTGGAGGGGGGCTCCTACGAGCAGTACTTC.

In DNA form, the CDR3 reads TGTGCCAGCAGTGGGGGACTAGCGGGAACCTACGAGCAGTACTTC. The encoded protein is CASSGGLAGTYEQYF. This sequence joins TRBV6-1 and TRBJ2-7, with 13 bases matching TRBD2. The CDR3 runs 15 residues. J was trimmed by 2 bases and V by 4 bases; bases with no gene match: 2. Germline V gene data show CDR1 as MNHNS and CDR2 as SASEGT.

This rearrangement joins TRBV5-5 to TRBJ2-7; 7 bases agree with TRBD2. V trimming: 4 bases; J trimming: 8 bases; junction bases outside the gene matches: 18. This CDR3 is 16 amino acids long. Per germline, CDR1 SGHKS and CDR2 YYEKEE (reference sequence). This CDR3 reads CASSQEGRDRYEKQYF. The DNA for the CDR3 is TGTGCCAGCAGCCAAGAAGGGAGGGACCGCTATGAAAAGCAGTACTTC.

The J gene is TRBJ2-3, the V gene TRBV7-3; TRBD2 is a possible D gene (6 bases). CDR1 and CDR2 (germline): SGHTA, FQGTGA. The V and J ends lost 2 bases and 0 bases respectively, with 9 bases between them. The CDR3 extends over 15 amino acids. The CDR3 coding sequence is TGTGCCAGCAGCTTACGCGGGACTAGCACAGATACGCAGTATTTT. Translated, it gives CASSLRGTSTDTQYF.

The gene calls are TRBV9 and TRBJ2-5, with 8 bases that match TRBD1. CDR3 size: 16 residues. The V and J ends lost 4 bases and 4 bases, in that order; junction bases with no gene match: 12. Germline loops: CDR1 SGDLS, CDR2 YYNGEE. The CDR3 loop is CASSPRPGQDGETQYF. CDR3 nucleotide sequence: TGTGCCAGCAGCCCCCGACCGGGACAGGATGGAGAGACCCAGTACTTC.

This chain uses TRBV30 with TRBJ1-1, with 8 positions matching TRBD1. Looked up from germline, CDR1 is GTSNPN and CDR2 is SVGIG (reference sequence). The CDR3 is 14 amino acids. The V segment lost 0 bases and the J segment 5 bases; nucleotides outside the gene matches: 5. CDR3 DNA: TGTGCCTGGAGTGTAATCAACAGGGGGACTGAAGCTTTCTTT. This codes for CAWSVINRGTEAFF.

The chain has TRBV27 and TRBJ2-7; D uncertain. Per the germline V gene, CDR1 is MNHEY and CDR2 is SMNVEV (reference sequence). V was trimmed by 5 bases and J by 0 bases, leaving 8 bases between them. CDR3 length: 13 residues. CDR3 residues: CASSTANSYEQYF. The CDR3 DNA reads as TGTGCCAGCAGTACTGCCAACTCCTACGAGCAGTACTTC.

This clone showed up just once. The J gene is TRBJ1-3, the V gene TRBV6-5; TRBD1 agrees at 7 bases. The V and J ends lost 6 bases and 3 bases, in that order; junction bases with no gene match: 5. This CDR3 has 14 residues. Germline CDR1 reads MNHEY; CDR2 reads SVGAGI. The CDR3 coding sequence is TGTGCCAGCAGCCGGGGACAGCTTGGAAACACCATATATTTT. Protein: CASSRGQLGNTIYF.